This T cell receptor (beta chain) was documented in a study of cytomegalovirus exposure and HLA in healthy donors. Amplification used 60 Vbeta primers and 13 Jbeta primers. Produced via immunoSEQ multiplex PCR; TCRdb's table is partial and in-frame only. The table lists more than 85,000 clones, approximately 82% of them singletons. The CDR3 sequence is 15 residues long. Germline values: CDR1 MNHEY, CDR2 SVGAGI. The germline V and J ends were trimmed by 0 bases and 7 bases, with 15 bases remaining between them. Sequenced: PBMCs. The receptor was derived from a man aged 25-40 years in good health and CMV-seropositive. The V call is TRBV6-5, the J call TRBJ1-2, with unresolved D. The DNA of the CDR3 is TGTGCCAGCAGTTACTCGAATCGCCGAAACGGTGGCTACACCTTC. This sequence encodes CASSYSNRRNGGYTF.